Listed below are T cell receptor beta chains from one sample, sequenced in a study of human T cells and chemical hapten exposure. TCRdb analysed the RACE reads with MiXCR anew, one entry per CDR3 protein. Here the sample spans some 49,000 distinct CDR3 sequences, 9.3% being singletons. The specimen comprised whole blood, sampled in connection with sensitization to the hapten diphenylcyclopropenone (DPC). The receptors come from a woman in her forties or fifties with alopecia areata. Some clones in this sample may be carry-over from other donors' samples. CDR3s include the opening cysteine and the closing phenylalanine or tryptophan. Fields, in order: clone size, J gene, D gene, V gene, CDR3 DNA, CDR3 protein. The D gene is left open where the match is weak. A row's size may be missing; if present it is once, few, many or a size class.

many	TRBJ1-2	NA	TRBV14	TGTGCCAGCAGCCAAGATATTGGCAGGGGTTATGGCTACACCTTC	CASSQDIGRGYGYTF
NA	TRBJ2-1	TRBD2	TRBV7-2	TGTGCCAGCAGCTTATTTCCGGGAGGGGGGTCCTACAATGAGCAGTTCTTC	CASSLFPGGGSYNEQFF
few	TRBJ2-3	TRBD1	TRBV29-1	TGCAGCATTTCCAATCGGGACAGGGGATTCCCAGATACGCAGTATTTT	CSISNRDRGFPDTQYF
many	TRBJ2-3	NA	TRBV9	TGTGCCAGCGCGAGGGGGAGAGCAGATACGCAGTATTTT	CASARGRADTQYF
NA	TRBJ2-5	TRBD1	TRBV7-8	TGTGCCAGCAGCCCCCGGGACAGTCCGCGGACCCAGTACTTC	CASSPRDSPRTQYF
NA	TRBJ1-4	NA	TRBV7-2	TGTGCCAGCAGCTTAGAAAGGGCGTCGGCTAATGAAAAACTGTTTTTT	CASSLERASANEKLFF
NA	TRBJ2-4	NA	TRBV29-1	TGCAGCGCCCAGGACATTTTAGCCAAAAACATTCTGTACTTC	CSAQDILAKNILYF
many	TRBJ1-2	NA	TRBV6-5	TGTGCCAGCAGGACGGGACTCACTAACTATGGCTACACCTTC	CASRTGLTNYGYTF
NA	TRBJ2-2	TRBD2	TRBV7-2	TGTGCCAGCAGCTTAGCGCTTATAGCTAGCGGGAGGGCCCCCACCGGGGAGCTGTTTTTT	CASSLALIASGRAPTGELFF
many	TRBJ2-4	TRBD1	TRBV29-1	TGCAGCGCCTTGACAGGGGTAGGAAACATTCAGTACTTC	CSALTGVGNIQYF
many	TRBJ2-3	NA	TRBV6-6	TGTGCCAGCAGCCCCGGCGGCACAGATACGCAGTATTTT	CASSPGGTDTQYF
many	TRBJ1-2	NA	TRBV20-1	TGCAGCGTATTCTCTAGCTATGGCTACACCTTC	CSVFSSYGYTF
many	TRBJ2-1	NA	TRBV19	TGTGCCAGTAGTAAAGAGTACAATGAGCAGTTCTTC	CASSKEYNEQFF
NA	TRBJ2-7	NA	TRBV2	TGTGCCAGCAGTGTACGACAGTACGAGCAGTACTTC	CASSVRQYEQYF
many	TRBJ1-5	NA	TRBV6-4	TGTGCCAGCAGTGACCCTAGAGAACAGGGAGGAAATCAGCCCCAGCATTTT	CASSDPREQGGNQPQHF
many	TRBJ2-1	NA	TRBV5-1	TGCGCCAGCAGCTTAGCGGATGATGAGCAGTTCTTC	CASSLADDEQFF
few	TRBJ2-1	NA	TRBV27	TGTGCCAGCACATTCTTAAGGCAGCATTTCTTC	CASTFLRQHFF
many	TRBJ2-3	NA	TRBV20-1	TGCAGTGCTATGACTAGAGGGCCCGATACGCAGTATTTT	CSAMTRGPDTQYF
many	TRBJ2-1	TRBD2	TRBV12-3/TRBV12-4	TGTGCCAGCAGTTTGGCCCCTGGACTAGCGCGATACAATGAGCAGTTCTTC	CASSLAPGLARYNEQFF
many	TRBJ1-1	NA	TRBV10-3	TGTGCCATCAGGGAGGGTAGCGGTCTTAGCACTGAAGCTTTCTTT	CAIREGSGLSTEAFF
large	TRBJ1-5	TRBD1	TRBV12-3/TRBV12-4	TGTGCCAGCAGCTCCCGGGACAGTAGCAATCAGCCCCAGCATTTT	CASSSRDSSNQPQHF
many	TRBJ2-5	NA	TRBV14	TGTGCCAGCAGCCAAGAATTTGAGACCCAGTACTTC	CASSQEFETQYF